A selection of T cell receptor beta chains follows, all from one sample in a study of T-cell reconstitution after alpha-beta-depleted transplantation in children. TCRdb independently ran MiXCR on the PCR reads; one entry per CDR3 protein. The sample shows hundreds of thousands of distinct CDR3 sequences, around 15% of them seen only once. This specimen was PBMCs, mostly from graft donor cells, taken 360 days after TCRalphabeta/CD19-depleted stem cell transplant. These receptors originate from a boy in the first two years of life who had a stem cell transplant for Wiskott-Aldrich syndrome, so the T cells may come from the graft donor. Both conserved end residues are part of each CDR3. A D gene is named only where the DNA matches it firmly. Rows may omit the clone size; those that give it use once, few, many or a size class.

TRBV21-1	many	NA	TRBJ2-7	TGTGCCAGCAGCAAAGGTGCCCCCCTCAGGGTCCCCTACGAGCAGTACTTC	CASSKGAPLRVPYEQYF
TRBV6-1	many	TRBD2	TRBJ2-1	TGTGCCAGCAGTGAAGCGCGACTAGCGACATACAATGAGCAGTTCTTC	CASSEARLATYNEQFF
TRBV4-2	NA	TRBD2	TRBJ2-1	TGTGCCAGCAGCCAAGATCACCTAGCGGGGGGTCCCAGCTCCTACAATGAGCAGTTCTTC	CASSQDHLAGGPSSYNEQFF
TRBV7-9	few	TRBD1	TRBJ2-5	TGTGCCAGCAGCTTTCCCCTCCGGGACAGGGTACAAGAGACCCAGTACTTC	CASSFPLRDRVQETQYF
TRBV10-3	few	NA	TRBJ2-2	TGTGCCATCAGTGGGCTGCTCACGACGGGCACCGGGGAGCTGTTTTTT	CAISGLLTTGTGELFF
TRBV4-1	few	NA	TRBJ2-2	TGCGCCAGCAGCCAAGTTTGGGATAACACCGGGGAGCTGTTTTTT	CASSQVWDNTGELFF
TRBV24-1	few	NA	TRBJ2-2	TGTGCCACCAGTGAGCCCGGACAGAACACCGGGGAGCTGTTTTTT	CATSEPGQNTGELFF
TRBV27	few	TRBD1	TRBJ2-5	TGTGCCAGCTCCTTTACAGGGGAAGCAGAGACCCAGTACTTC	CASSFTGEAETQYF
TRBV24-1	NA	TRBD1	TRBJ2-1	TGTGCCACCAGTGAAAGGGGGCGGGCGACCTACAATGAGCAGTTCTTC	CATSERGRATYNEQFF
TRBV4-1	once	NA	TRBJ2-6	TGCGCCAGCAGCGATCCAGGGGGGCGGGGGGCCAACGTCCTGACTTTC	CASSDPGGRGANVLTF
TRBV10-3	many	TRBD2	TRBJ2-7	TGTGCCATCAGTGAGTCGGCCCGGGGGGCCTACGAGCAGTACTTC	CAISESARGAYEQYF
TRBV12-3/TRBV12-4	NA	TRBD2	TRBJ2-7	TGTGCCAGCAGTGGACTAGCGGGAGGCCCCTACGAGCAGTACTTC	CASSGLAGGPYEQYF
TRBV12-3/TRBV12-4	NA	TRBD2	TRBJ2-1	TGTGCCAGCAGGAACTTGGCTAGCGGCAATGAGCAGTTCTTC	CASRNLASGNEQFF
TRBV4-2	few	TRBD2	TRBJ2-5	TGTGCCAGCAGCCACCCTAGCGGGGTATGGCAAGAGACCCAGTACTTC	CASSHPSGVWQETQYF
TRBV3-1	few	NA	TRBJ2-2	TGTGCCAGCAGCCCCTGGCGCGGGACGATGCCCGGGGAGCTGTTTTTT	CASSPWRGTMPGELFF
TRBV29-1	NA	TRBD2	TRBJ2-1	TGCAGCGTTGATCCGGGACTAGCGGACTCCTACAATGAGCAGTTCTTC	CSVDPGLADSYNEQFF
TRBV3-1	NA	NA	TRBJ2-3	TGTGCCAGCAGCCAAGTAGGGGTAGATACGCAGTATTTT	CASSQVGVDTQYF
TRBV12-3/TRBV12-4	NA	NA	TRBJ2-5	TGTGCCAGCACTCCCGGGTCTCCTGGGGAGACCCAGTACTTC	CASTPGSPGETQYF